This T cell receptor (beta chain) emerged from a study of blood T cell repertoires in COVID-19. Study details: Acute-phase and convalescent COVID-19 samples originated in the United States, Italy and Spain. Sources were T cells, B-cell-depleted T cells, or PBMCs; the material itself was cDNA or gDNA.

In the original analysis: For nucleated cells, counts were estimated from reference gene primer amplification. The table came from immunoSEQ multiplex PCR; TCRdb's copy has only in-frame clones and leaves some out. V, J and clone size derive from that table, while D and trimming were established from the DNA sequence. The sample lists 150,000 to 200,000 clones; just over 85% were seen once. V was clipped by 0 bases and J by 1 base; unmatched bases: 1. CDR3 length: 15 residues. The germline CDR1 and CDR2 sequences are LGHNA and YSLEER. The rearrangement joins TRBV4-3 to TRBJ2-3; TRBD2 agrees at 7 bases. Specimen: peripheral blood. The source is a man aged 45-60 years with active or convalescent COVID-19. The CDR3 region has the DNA TGCGCCAGCAGCCAAGAAAGCGGGGGCACAGATACGCAGTATTTT. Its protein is CASSQESGGTDTQYF.